This T cell receptor (beta chain) was identified during a study of CD8+CD57+ T cells in acquired aplastic anemia. At the level of the study: Healthy donor CD4+ cell samples had a mean of roughly 10 million reads.

The CDR3 runs 15 residues. V shed 5 bases, J shed 2 bases, and the junction held 7 bases outside the gene matches. Germline CDR1 is SNHLY and CDR2 is FYNNEI. Profiling that covered TCR beta VDJ and CDR3 relied on genomic DNA as its template. TCRdb reprocessed the reads via MiXCR and lists one record per CDR3 protein. Of hundreds of thousands of distinct CDR3 sequences in the sample, about two thirds were seen once. On this clonotype itself: Antigen: not known.

Regarding the study as a whole: Patients were compared with controls for CD8+ Simpson's diversity, and no significant difference emerged. Patients and controls shared roughly 30 CD8+ CDR3 sequences, which appeared highly expressed in patients and within their immunodominant clones.

The chain links TRBV2 to TRBJ2-3; 7 bases agree with TRBD2. This sequence was found in a human donor in good health, serving as a control. The specimen was sorted CD4+, CD8+, or CD8+CD57+ T cells (not recorded which) from PBMCs. This CDR3 reads CASSYSGGPTDTQYF. DNA of the CDR3: TGTGCCAGCAGTTATTCGGGGGGACCCACAGATACGCAGTATTTT.